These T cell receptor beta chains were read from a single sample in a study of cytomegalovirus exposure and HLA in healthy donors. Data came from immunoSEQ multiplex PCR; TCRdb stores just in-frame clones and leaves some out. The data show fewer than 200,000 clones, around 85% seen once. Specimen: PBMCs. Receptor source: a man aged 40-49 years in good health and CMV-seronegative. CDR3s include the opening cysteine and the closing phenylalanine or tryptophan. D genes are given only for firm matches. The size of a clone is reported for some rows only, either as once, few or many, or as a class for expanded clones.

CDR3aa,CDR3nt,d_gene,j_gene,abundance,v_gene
CASSQGGGPDTGELFF,TGTGCCAGCAGCCAAGGCGGGGGCCCAGACACCGGGGAGCTGTTTTTT,NA,TRBJ2-2,NA,TRBV4-2
CASSLHKVQARPDYGYTF,TGTGCCAGCAGCTTACATAAGGTCCAGGCCCGGCCGGACTATGGCTACACCTTC,NA,TRBJ1-2,NA,TRBV7-9
CASSSWRGESYEQYF,TGTGCCAGCAGTTCTTGGCGGGGGGAATCCTACGAGCAGTACTTC,TRBD2,TRBJ2-7,NA,TRBV27
CASSFQGVNQPQHF,TGTGCCAGCAGTTTTCAAGGGGTCAATCAGCCCCAGCATTTT,NA,TRBJ1-5,NA,TRBV27
CASSRDRAYEQYF,TGTGCCAGCAGCCGGGACAGGGCTTACGAGCAGTACTTC,TRBD1,TRBJ2-7,NA,TRBV27
CAWSVRGGMKNEQFF,TGTGCCTGGAGTGTAAGGGGGGGGATGAAAAATGAGCAGTTCTTC,NA,TRBJ2-1,NA,TRBV30
CASPTVGANYGYTF,TGTGCCAGCCCAACGGTGGGAGCTAACTATGGCTACACCTTC,NA,TRBJ1-2,NA,TRBV19
CASSLQGYQPQHF,TGTGCCAGTAGTCTCCAGGGCTATCAGCCCCAGCATTTT,NA,TRBJ1-5,NA,TRBV19
CSARLAGPQGTQYF,TGCAGCGCAAGACTAGCGGGGCCCCAGGGGACCCAGTACTTC,TRBD2,TRBJ2-5,once,TRBV29-1
CASSTTGGIDTGELFF,TGTGCCAGCAGCACGACAGGGGGCATAGACACCGGGGAGCTGTTTTTT,TRBD1,TRBJ2-2,NA,TRBV4-2
CASSYGGEQYF,TGTGCCAGCAGTTATGGGGGGGAGCAGTACTTC,TRBD2,TRBJ2-5,NA,TRBV6-5
CAIEGGGNTIYF,TGTGCCATAGAAGGAGGGGGAAACACCATATATTTT,NA,TRBJ1-3,NA,TRBV10-3
CASSFKAVGTVNEKLFF,TGTGCCAGCAGTTTTAAGGCTGTGGGGACAGTCAATGAAAAACTGTTTTTT,TRBD1,TRBJ1-4,NA,TRBV27
CASSFGGFSSGNTIYF,TGTGCCAGCAGCTTTGGGGGCTTCAGCTCTGGAAACACCATATATTTT,NA,TRBJ1-3,few,TRBV11-2
CASSRDRGTNAGNTIYF,TGTGCCAGCAGCCGGGACAGGGGGACTAATGCTGGAAACACCATATATTTT,TRBD1,TRBJ1-3,NA,TRBV6-4
CATRLAGDENTGELFF,TGTGCCACCAGACTAGCGGGGGACGAAAACACCGGGGAGCTGTTTTTT,TRBD2,TRBJ2-2,NA,TRBV10-3
CASSLLVGQQSVGYTF,TGTGCCAGCAGCTTATTAGTGGGACAACAAAGCGTCGGCTACACCTTC,NA,TRBJ1-2,once,TRBV7-9
CASSTGLGRGTYEQYF,TGCGCCAGCAGCACAGGCTTGGGGCGGGGAACTTACGAGCAGTACTTC,NA,TRBJ2-7,NA,TRBV4-1